The clone carrying this T cell receptor (beta chain) appeared a few times. Its antigen is unidentified. Germline-derived CDR1 and CDR2 are SNHLY and FYNNEI. The V end lost 11 bases, the J end lost 8 bases, and 21 bases lay between the germline ends. The CDR3 sequence is 14 residues long. The record originates from a study of T cells in Graves' hyperthyroidism and ophthalmopathy. Study-wide findings and caveats: Most thyroid clonotypes with frequency above 0.001 were detected in blood. Through a model of 13 V-J features, ophthalmopathy was separated from stable hyperthyroidism.

Each 10 ml fresh peripheral blood draw supplied the PBMCs. From RNA transcripts, TCR beta CDR3 regions were amplified. Initially, a first-round RT-PCR of the TCR CDR3 employed the HTBI primer set. Each CDR3 protein is one row after TCRdb ran MiXCR on the multiplex PCR reads. The sample carries about 760,000 distinct CDR3 sequences, roughly a third recorded once. The J gene is TRBJ1-4, the V gene TRBV2; a possible D gene is TRBD1 (5 bases). The sample consisted of blood. This TCR was sampled from a woman in her thirties or forties with Graves' hyperthyroidism. The CDR3 region is CAARAHGGREKLFF. The DNA for the CDR3 is TGTGCCGCTAGGGCCCACGGGGGACGGGAAAAACTGTTTTTT.